This TCR beta chain came from a study of shared clonotypes between healthy human individuals. General study results and limits: Sample collection involved blood only; tissue repertoires are likely different. Estimated richness was generally greater in naive than memory subsets.

On this clone itself: The antigen is not known.

Method: immunoSEQ multiplex PCR; TCRdb's copy keeps in-frame clones and lacks some. The sample holds about 1 million clones, about 75% seen once. Germline CDR1 MDHEN, CDR2 SYDVKM. Trimming pared 7 bases from V and 10 bases from J, leaving 19 bases between. This CDR3 comprises 13 residues. The sample was memory CD4+ T cells sorted from blood. As to subset: CD45RA-negative fraction. The V call is TRBV28, the J call TRBJ2-5, with D possibly TRBD2 on 7 matching bases. The clonotype comes from a man in his late teens or twenties in good health. For the CDR3, the DNA is TGTGCCAGCACCCCAGCGAAGGGGGAGGGCCAGTACTTC. Residues: CASTPAKGEGQYF.